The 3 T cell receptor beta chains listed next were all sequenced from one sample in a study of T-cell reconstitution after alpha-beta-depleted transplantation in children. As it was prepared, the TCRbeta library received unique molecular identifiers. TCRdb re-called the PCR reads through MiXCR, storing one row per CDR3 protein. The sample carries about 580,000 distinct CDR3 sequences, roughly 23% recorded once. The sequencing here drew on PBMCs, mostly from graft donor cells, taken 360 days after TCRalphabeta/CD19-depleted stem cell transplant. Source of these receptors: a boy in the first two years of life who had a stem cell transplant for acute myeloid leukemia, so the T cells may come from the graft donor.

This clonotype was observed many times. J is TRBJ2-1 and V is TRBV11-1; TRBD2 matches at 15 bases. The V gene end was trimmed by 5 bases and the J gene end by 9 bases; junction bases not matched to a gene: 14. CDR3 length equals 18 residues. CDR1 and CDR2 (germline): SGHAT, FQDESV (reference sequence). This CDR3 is CASSPPPWTSGGAREQFF. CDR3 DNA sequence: TGTGCCAGCAGCCCCCCCCCTTGGACTAGCGGGGGGGCCCGTGAGCAGTTCTTC.

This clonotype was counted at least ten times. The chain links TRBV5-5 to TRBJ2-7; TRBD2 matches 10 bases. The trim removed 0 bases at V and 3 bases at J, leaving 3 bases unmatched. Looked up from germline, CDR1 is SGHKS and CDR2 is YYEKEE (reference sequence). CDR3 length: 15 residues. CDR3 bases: TGTGCCAGCAGCTTGGGACTAGCGGGTCTCTACGAGCAGTACGTC. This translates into CASSLGLAGLYEQYV.

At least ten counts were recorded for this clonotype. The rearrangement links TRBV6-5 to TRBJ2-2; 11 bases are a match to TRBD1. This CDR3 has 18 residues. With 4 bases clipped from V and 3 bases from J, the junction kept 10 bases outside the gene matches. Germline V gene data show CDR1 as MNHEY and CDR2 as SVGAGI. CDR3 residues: CASSSPPRDRGYTGELFF. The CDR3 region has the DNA TGTGCCAGCAGTTCCCCACCCAGGGACAGGGGGTACACCGGGGAGCTGTTTTTT.